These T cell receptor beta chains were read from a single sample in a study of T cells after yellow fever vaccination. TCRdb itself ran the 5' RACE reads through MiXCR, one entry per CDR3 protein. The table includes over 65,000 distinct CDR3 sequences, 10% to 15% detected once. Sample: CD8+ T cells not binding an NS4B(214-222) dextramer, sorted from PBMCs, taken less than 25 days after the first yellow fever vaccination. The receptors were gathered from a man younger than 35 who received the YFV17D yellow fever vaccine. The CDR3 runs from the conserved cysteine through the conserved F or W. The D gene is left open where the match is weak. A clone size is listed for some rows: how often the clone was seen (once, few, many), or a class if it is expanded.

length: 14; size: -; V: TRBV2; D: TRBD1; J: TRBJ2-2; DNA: TGTGCCAGCAGTTCGGGACAGCCAGGCGGGGAGCTGTTTTTT; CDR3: CASSSGQPGGELFF
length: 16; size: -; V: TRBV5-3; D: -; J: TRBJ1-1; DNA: TGTGCCATGGGCTTGGAAGGGTACGGGACGCCGGCTGAAGCTTTCTTT; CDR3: CAMGLEGYGTPAEAFF
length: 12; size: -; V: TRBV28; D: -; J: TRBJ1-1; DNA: TGTGCCAGCAGTTTCAGGGGAACTGAAGCTTTCTTT; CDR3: CASSFRGTEAFF
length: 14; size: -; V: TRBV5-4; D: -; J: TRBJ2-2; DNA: TGTGCCAGCAGCTTGGTAGGGGCCGGCGGGGAGCTGTTTTTT; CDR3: CASSLVGAGGELFF
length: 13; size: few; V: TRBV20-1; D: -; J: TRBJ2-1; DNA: TGCAGTGCTAGAGACCCCCCCCAGGGTGAGCAGTTCTTC; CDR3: CSARDPPQGEQFF
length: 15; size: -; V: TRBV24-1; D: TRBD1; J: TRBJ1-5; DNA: TGTGCCACCGGTGACGGGACAGGGGGTAATCAGCCCCAGCATTTT; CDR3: CATGDGTGGNQPQHF
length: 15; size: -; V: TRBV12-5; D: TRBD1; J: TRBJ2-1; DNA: TGTGCTAGTGGTTTGGTAGGGACAGGGGTCAATGAGCAGTTCTTC; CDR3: CASGLVGTGVNEQFF
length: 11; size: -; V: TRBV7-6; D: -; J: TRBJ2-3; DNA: TGTGCCAGCAGCGGAGGGAATACGCAGTATTTT; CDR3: CASSGGNTQYF
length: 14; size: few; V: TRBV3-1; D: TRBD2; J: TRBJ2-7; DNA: TGTGCCAGCAGCCCGGGGCTAGCGGGGAACGAGCAGTACTTC; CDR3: CASSPGLAGNEQYF
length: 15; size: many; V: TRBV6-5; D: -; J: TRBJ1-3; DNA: TGTGCCAGCAGTTGGCGGGACGGTTCTGGAAACACCATATATTTT; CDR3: CASSWRDGSGNTIYF
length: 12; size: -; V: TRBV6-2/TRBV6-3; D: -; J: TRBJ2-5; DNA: TGTGCCAGCAGTTCAGGGGGGAAGACCCAGTACTTC; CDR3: CASSSGGKTQYF
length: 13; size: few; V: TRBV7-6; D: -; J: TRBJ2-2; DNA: TGTGCCAGCAGCCGGGGACCCACCGGGGAGCTGTTTTTT; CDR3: CASSRGPTGELFF
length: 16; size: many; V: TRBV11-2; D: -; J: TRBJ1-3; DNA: TGTGCCAGCAGCTTAGATGGGGCCGGACCTGGAAACACCATATATTTT; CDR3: CASSLDGAGPGNTIYF
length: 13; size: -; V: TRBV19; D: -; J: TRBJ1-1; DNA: TGTGCCAGTAACCCGAGGGCTTGGACTGAAGCTTTCTTT; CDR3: CASNPRAWTEAFF
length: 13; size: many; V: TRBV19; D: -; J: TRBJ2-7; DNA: TGTGCCAGTAGTACCACAGTGGCTACCGAGCAGTACTTC; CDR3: CASSTTVATEQYF
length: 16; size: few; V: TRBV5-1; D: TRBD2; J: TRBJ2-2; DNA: TGCGCCAGCAGCATTAGGACTAGCGGAGACACCGGGGAGCTGTTTTTT; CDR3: CASSIRTSGDTGELFF
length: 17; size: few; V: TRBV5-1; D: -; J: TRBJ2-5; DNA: TGCGCCAGCAGCTTGAAGGGGTTGGCAAGTGCGGCGGAGACCCAGTACTTC; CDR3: CASSLKGLASAAETQYF
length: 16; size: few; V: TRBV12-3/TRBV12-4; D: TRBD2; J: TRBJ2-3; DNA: TGTGCCAGCAGCATACGACTAGCGGGAAGCACAGATACGCAGTATTTT; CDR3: CASSIRLAGSTDTQYF
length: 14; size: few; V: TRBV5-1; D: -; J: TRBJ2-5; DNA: TGCGCCAGCAGCTTCCGGAGATTCCAAGAGACCCAGTACTTC; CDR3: CASSFRRFQETQYF
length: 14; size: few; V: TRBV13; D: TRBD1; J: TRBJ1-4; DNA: TGTGCCAGCAGCTCAACAGGGGCCGATGAAAAACTGTTTTTT; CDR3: CASSSTGADEKLFF
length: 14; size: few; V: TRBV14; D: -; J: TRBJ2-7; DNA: TGTGCCAGCAGCCAAGGATACATAACATACGAGCAGTACTTC; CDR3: CASSQGYITYEQYF
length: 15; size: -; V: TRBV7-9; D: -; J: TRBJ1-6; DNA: TGTGCCAGCAGCGACGGCTCCCCCGGTAATTCACCCCTCCACTTT; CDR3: CASSDGSPGNSPLHF